This T cell receptor beta chain was identified during a study of blood T cell repertoires in COVID-19. Overall study context: PBMCs, B-cell-depleted T cells, or T cells were the source of the cDNA or gDNA that made up the material.

Original processing notes: Reference gene primer amplification in the assay estimated nucleated cell counts. Here immunoSEQ multiplex PCR was the method, and the copy in TCRdb shows in-frame clones only, minus some. V and J calls and clone size are those listed in that table; D and trimming were worked out from the DNA. This table has 91,000 or so clones, about 93% appearing once. The CDR3 is made up of 18 amino acids. The germline V gene encodes CDR1 LGHDT and CDR2 YNNKEL (reference sequence). Trimming took 2 bases from V and 4 from J; bases not matched to a gene: 8. The TCR originated in a woman aged 45-60 years in a cohort sampled during active COVID-19. The gene calls are TRBV3-1 (or the pseudogene TRBV3-2) and TRBJ2-7, with 16 nucleotides matching TRBD2. Sequencing input: peripheral blood. CDR3 bases: TGTGCCAGCAGCCAACAGGGACTAGCGGGAGGGCCGAGGTACGAGCAGTACTTC. Residues: CASSQQGLAGGPRYEQYF.